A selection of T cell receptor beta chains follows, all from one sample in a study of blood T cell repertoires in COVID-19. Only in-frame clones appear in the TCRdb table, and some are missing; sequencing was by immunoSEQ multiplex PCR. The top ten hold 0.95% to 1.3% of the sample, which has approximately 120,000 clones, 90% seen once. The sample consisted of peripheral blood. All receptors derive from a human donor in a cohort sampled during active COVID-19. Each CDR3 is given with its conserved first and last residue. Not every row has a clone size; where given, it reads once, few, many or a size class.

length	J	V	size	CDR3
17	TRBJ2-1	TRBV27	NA	CASSWGRGGHSYNEQFF
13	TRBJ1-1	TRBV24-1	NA	CATSVAGGTEAFF
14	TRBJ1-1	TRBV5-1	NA	CASSSTGGDTEAFF
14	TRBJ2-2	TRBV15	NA	CATSPQGDTGELFF
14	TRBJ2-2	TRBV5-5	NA	CASSLVPGTGELFF
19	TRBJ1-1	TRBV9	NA	CASSVILRETYRENTEAFF
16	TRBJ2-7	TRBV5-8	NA	CASSNRVSGSSYEQYF
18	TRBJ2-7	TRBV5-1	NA	CASSPRDLAGGSSYEQYF
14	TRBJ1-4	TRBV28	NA	CASSSRDRGEKLFF
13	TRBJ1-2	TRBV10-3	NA	CAISWGESYGYTF
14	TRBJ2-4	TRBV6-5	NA	CASKMGLAKNIQYF
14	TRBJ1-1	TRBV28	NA	CASSAGSLNTEAFF
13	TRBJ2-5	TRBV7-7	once	CASATRGGETQYF
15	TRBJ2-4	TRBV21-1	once	CASSKASGGENIQYF
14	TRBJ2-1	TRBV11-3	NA	CASSLLGHYNEQFF
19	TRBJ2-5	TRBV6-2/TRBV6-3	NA	CASSYSIRTSGPGSKTQYF
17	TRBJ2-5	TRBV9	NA	CASSLGTSGSSSETQYF
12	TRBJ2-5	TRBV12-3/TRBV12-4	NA	CASSFSGGQKYF
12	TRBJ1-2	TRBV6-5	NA	CASGKGQASSTF
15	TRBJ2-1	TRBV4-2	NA	CASSQELAGLVEQFF
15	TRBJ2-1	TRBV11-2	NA	CASSPRDGGTSGQFF
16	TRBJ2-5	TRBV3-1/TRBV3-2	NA	CASSQRGGVIQETQYF
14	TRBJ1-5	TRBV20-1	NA	CSARAGQTNQPQHF
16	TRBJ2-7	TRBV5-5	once	CASSWVAGGLVREQYF
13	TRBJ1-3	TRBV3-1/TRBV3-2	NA	CASTPGAGNTIYF
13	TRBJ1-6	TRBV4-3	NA	CASSQQYNSPLHF
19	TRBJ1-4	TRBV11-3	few	CASSPRAPGQGVGGEKLFF
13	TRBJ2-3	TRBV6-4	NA	CASSPNSGFTQYF
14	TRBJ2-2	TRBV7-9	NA	CASSLATVTGELFF
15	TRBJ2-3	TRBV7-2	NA	CASSPQTSNSDTQYF
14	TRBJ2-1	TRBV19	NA	CASSIWGQVNEQFF
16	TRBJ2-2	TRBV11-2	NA	CASSSRAGWNTGELFF
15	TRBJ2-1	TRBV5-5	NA	CASSRGQGAYNEQFF